Listed below are T cell receptor beta chains from one sample, sequenced in a study of cytomegalovirus exposure and HLA in healthy donors. The data were produced by immunoSEQ multiplex PCR, yet TCRdb's version contains in-frame clones alone and is incomplete. Altogether more than 150,000 clones are present, about 81% being singletons, with the ten largest covering approximately 2%. Material: PBMCs. The receptors here all came from a woman aged 18 to 35 in good health and CMV-seropositive. The CDR3 runs from the conserved cysteine through the conserved F or W. A D gene is named only where the DNA matches it firmly. Only part of the rows carry a size: once, few, many, or a class if the clone is expanded.

size,D,J,V,CDR3,DNA
NA,TRBD1,TRBJ1-1,TRBV2,CASSFRQGVGDTEAFF,TGTGCCAGCAGCTTCCGACAGGGGGTGGGGGACACTGAAGCTTTCTTT
NA,TRBD2,TRBJ2-3,TRBV9,CASSVVGGGGFTDTQYF,TGTGCCAGCAGCGTAGTTGGTGGCGGGGGTTTCACAGATACGCAGTATTTT
NA,NA,TRBJ2-1,TRBV19,CASSITDYNEQFF,TGTGCCAGTAGTATTACAGACTACAATGAGCAGTTCTTC
NA,TRBD1,TRBJ2-7,TRBV29-1,CSVRDRGSLRSYEQYF,TGCAGCGTTCGGGACAGGGGTAGTTTAAGGTCCTACGAGCAGTACTTC
NA,NA,TRBJ2-1,TRBV7-9,CASSQRQGRGVNEQFF,TGTGCCAGCAGCCAGCGACAGGGTAGGGGGGTCAATGAGCAGTTCTTC
NA,NA,TRBJ2-4,TRBV5-8,CASSPGDSRGIQYF,TGTGCCAGCAGCCCGGGGGACAGTCGAGGCATTCAGTACTTC
NA,TRBD2,TRBJ2-1,TRBV7-2,CASSPLAAAANEQFF,TGTGCCAGCAGCCCGCTAGCGGCGGCAGCCAATGAGCAGTTCTTC
NA,NA,TRBJ2-4,TRBV6-5,CASSSNRGYSQYF,TGTGCCAGCAGTTCAAACCGGGGATACAGTCAGTACTTC
NA,NA,TRBJ1-1,TRBV4-1,CASSQVPLRGNTEAFF,TGCGCCAGCAGCCAAGTACCCTTAAGGGGGAACACTGAAGCTTTCTTT
NA,TRBD1,TRBJ2-3,TRBV6-5,CASSYRTGSDTQYF,TGTGCCAGCAGTTACAGGACAGGGTCAGATACGCAGTATTTT
NA,NA,TRBJ1-3,TRBV19,CASSINYLYSGNTIYF,TGTGCCAGTAGTATAAATTACTTATACTCTGGAAACACCATATATTTT
NA,NA,TRBJ2-7,TRBV29-1,CSVGLGSYEQYF,TGCAGCGTTGGCTTGGGGAGCTACGAGCAGTACTTC
NA,NA,TRBJ1-5,TRBV5-6,CASSSRRESWRDQPQHF,TGTGCCAGCAGCTCCCGGAGGGAGAGTTGGCGGGATCAGCCCCAGCATTTT
NA,TRBD1,TRBJ2-2,TRBV5-1,CASSVDRVDTGELFF,TGCGCCAGCAGCGTGGACAGGGTGGATACCGGGGAGCTGTTTTTT
NA,TRBD2,TRBJ2-2,TRBV7-2,CASSLSAGGNTGELFF,TGTGCCAGCAGCTTATCAGCGGGGGGGAACACCGGGGAGCTGTTTTTT
NA,NA,TRBJ1-1,TRBV10-3,CAISVAEDTEAFF,TGTGCCATCAGTGTGGCGGAGGACACTGAAGCTTTCTTT
NA,NA,TRBJ2-1,TRBV4-1,CASSQGQDSAYNEQFF,TGCGCCAGCAGCCAAGGCCAAGACTCGGCCTACAATGAGCAGTTCTTC
NA,NA,TRBJ1-1,TRBV27,CASSPTGYTEAFF,TGTGCCAGCAGTCCTACAGGGTACACTGAAGCTTTCTTT
NA,TRBD1,TRBJ1-3,TRBV28,CASSRRTGRSGNTIYF,TGTGCCAGCAGCCGAAGGACAGGCCGTTCTGGAAACACCATATATTTT
few,TRBD1,TRBJ2-7,TRBV5-1,CASGTGDRSYEQYF,TGCGCCAGTGGGACAGGGGATCGGTCCTACGAGCAGTACTTC
few,NA,TRBJ1-5,TRBV7-9,CASSRTGNEPQHF,TGTGCCAGCAGCCGGACCGGGAATGAGCCCCAGCATTTT
NA,NA,TRBJ1-1,TRBV15,CAITRGYNTEAFF,TGTGCCATCACCAGGGGCTATAACACTGAAGCTTTCTTT
NA,NA,TRBJ2-7,TRBV25-1,CASRLGEAGEQYF,TGTGCCAGCAGGTTAGGGGAGGCAGGCGAGCAGTACTTC
NA,TRBD1,TRBJ2-7,TRBV4-1,CASSQGRRDRASYEQYF,TGCGCCAGCAGCCAAGGCCGCCGGGACAGGGCGTCCTACGAGCAGTACTTC
NA,NA,TRBJ2-1,TRBV15,CATAPTQGSYNEQFF,TGTGCCACCGCCCCTACGCAGGGATCCTACAATGAGCAGTTCTTC
NA,TRBD1,TRBJ1-1,TRBV6-6,CASSGRAGTGGTEAFF,TGTGCCAGCAGTGGCCGAGCCGGGACAGGGGGCACTGAAGCTTTCTTT